This T cell receptor (beta chain) originates from a study of graft-versus-host responses after intestinal transplantation. Study-level results: GvH clones appeared in recipient marrow, some first in ileum or blood.

The method was immunoSEQ multiplex PCR; TCRdb's version includes in-frame clones alone and lacks a portion of them. The sample lists tens of thousands of clones; around 90% were seen once. The CDR3 runs 11 residues. The germline V and J ends were trimmed by 4 bases and 2 bases, with 2 bases remaining between them. CDR1 MGHDK and CDR2 SYGVNS come from the germline V gene. Details on this clone: What it binds is unknown.

The sample here was unstimulated CD8+ T cells sorted from spleen or lymph node cells, taken before intestinal transplant. The TCR comes from a human donor who received an intestinal transplant. This sequence joins TRBV25-1 and TRBJ2-5; D is uncertain. The CDR3 loop is CASSVQETQYF. The CDR3, as DNA: TGTGCCAGCAGTGTACAAGAGACCCAGTACTTC.